Shown below are 28 T cell receptor beta chains from a single sample sequenced in a study of PD-1 blockade in classical Hodgkin lymphoma. Some clones are missing from TCRdb's copy, which holds only in-frame ones; the method was immunoSEQ multiplex PCR. The sample has fewer than 25,000 clones, roughly 80% seen once. The patients all showed relapse after autologous stem cell transplantation, while their brentuximab vedotin exposure varied. Specimen: peripheral blood mononuclear cells (PBMCs), collected before the second cycle of nivolumab. The receptor source for this set is a human donor with classical Hodgkin lymphoma.

The J gene is TRBJ1-3, the V gene TRBV7-2; D is undetermined. The CDR3 loop spans 17 amino acids. Trimming took 1 base from V and 0 from J, leaving 13 bases between them. Germline loops: CDR1 SGHTA, CDR2 FQGNSA. DNA of the CDR3: TGTGCCAGCAGCTTAGTTCCGACGCTCAGCTCTGGAAACACCATATATTTT. Its translation: CASSLVPTLSSGNTIYF.

CDR3: CASSTGTGQGNSPLHF. CDR3 bases: TGTGCCAGTAGTACCGGGACGGGGCAGGGCAATTCACCCCTCCACTTT. The rearrangement joins TRBV19 to TRBJ1-6; tentatively, D is TRBD1 (5 bases). CDR1 is LNHDA and CDR2 is SQIVND in the germline V gene (reference sequence). The CDR3 runs 16 residues. The V end was cut by 4 bases, the J end by 7 bases, with 17 bases between.

The table lists this clone with a count of one. A much larger clone differs from this one at a single base, so this may be a read error. The chain couples TRBV5-1 to TRBJ1-1; D gene ambiguous. Germline lookup yields CDR1 SGHRS and CDR2 YFSETQ. V lost 0 bases and J lost 1, with 4 bases in between. The CDR3 loop spans 13 amino acids. The CDR3 region has the DNA TGCGCCAGCAGCTTGGGGGGGAACACTGAAGCTTTCTTT. As protein: CASSLGGNTEAFF.

The chain uses TRBV7-2 and TRBJ2-3, with TRBD2 identical over 10 bases. Germline values: CDR1 SGHTA, CDR2 FQGNSA. This CDR3 comprises 16 residues. V lost 6 bases to trimming and J lost 4 bases; unmatched junction nucleotides: 10. CDR3 bases: TGTGCCAGCAGGAAGTCAGCGGGGGGGCATTCAGATACGCAGTATTTT. Protein sequence: CASRKSAGGHSDTQYF. Based on the CDR3 plus reference TRBV7-2 and TRBJ2-3, the full variable domain is GAGVSQSPSNKVTEKGKDVELRCDPISGHTALYWYRQSLGQGLEFLIYFQGNSAPDKSGLPSDRFSAERTGGSVSTLTIQRTQQEDSAVYLCASRKSAGGHSDTQYFGPGTRLTVL.

The genes are TRBV25-1 and TRBJ2-2; a weak D match, TRBD1 (6 bases). The ends were cut back, 2 bases at V and 7 bases at J, with 11 bases in the middle. The CDR3 extends over 14 amino acids. Germline values: CDR1 MGHDK, CDR2 SYGVNS. CDR3: CASSEGGWHGELFF. The CDR3, as DNA: TGTGCCAGCAGTGAAGGGGGCTGGCACGGGGAGCTGTTTTTT.

J is TRBJ2-6 and V is TRBV7-1; D possibly corresponds to TRBD1 (5 bases). TRBV7-1 is reported as an ORF; its role is uncertain. CDR3 size: 18 residues. The V end lost 5 bases, the J end lost 5 bases, and 22 bases lay between the germline ends. CDR3 loop: CASSGERRGQSRANVLTF. In DNA, the CDR3 is TGTGCCAGCAGCGGTGAACGACGAGGACAAAGTCGGGCCAACGTCCTGACTTTC.

This chain uses TRBV4-1 with TRBJ2-7; 8 bases line up with TRBD1. The ends lost 4 bases at V and 1 base at J; junction bases unmatched: 15. The CDR3 totals 18 residues. CDR1 and CDR2 (germline): MGHRA, YSYEKL. The CDR3 nucleotides are TGCGCCAGCAGCCTGGAACAGGGGGTTCTGACCTCGTCCTACGAGCAGTACTTC. Amino acids: CASSLEQGVLTSSYEQYF.

V and J are TRBV5-4 and TRBJ1-4, with D possibly TRBD1 on 6 matching bases. With 0 bases removed from V and 8 bases from J, the gap between germline ends came to 17 bases. The CDR3 sequence is 16 residues long. CDR1 SGHNT and CDR2 YYREEE come from the germline V gene (reference sequence). CDR3 region: CASSLGAGDNTEKLFF. The CDR3 DNA is TGTGCCAGCAGCTTGGGAGCTGGGGACAACACCGAAAAACTGTTTTTT.

In DNA, the CDR3 is TGTGCCAGCAGCCAAGTCAAGGGGCACATGATAGGCAATGAGCAGTTCTTC. This translates into CASSQVKGHMIGNEQFF. The gene calls are TRBV14 and TRBJ2-1; a weak D match, TRBD1 (5 bases). CDR1 is SGHDN, CDR2 FVKESK, per germline. The CDR3 has 17 residues. Trimming removed 1 base from V and 6 bases from J, with 19 bases in between.

CDR3 in amino acids: CAISENTSGGYKGRETQYF. The DNA of the CDR3 is TGTGCCATCAGTGAGAATACTAGCGGGGGCTATAAGGGTCGGGAGACCCAGTACTTC. The rearrangement links TRBV10-3 to TRBJ2-5; TRBD2 aligns across 11 bases. V shed 2 bases, J shed 5 bases, and the junction held 16 bases outside the gene matches. This CDR3 is 19 amino acids long. CDR1 is ENHRY, CDR2 SYGVKD, per germline.

The V call is TRBV6-5, the J call TRBJ2-7; no firm D call. This CDR3 is 13 amino acids long. From germline, CDR1 is MNHEY and CDR2 SVGAGI. Deletions cut 0 bases from V and 6 bases from J, with 9 bases between. Written as DNA, the CDR3 is TGTGCCAGCAGTTACTCGTCCCGAGCCGAGCAGTACTTC. Translated: CASSYSSRAEQYF.

The chain links TRBV15 to TRBJ2-7; 8 bases are a match to TRBD1. CDR3 length: 17 amino acids. Germline V gene data show CDR1 as LNHNV and CDR2 as YYDKDF (reference sequence). J lost 2 bases, V lost 0 bases, and 9 bases had no gene match. This chain's CDR3 is CATSREGRGRGTYEQYF. The CDR3 DNA follows: TGTGCCACCAGCAGAGAAGGCAGGGGGCGAGGGACCTACGAGCAGTACTTC.

The chain joins TRBV18 to TRBJ1-2; the match to TRBD1 covers 8 bases. The V and J ends lost 3 bases and 2 bases, in that order; junction bases with no gene match: 2. The CDR3 totals 14 residues. Germline V lookup: CDR1 KGHSH, CDR2 LQKENI. CDR3 sequence reads: CASSPGTGNYGYTF. The DNA for the CDR3 is TGTGCCAGCTCACCCGGGACAGGAAACTATGGCTACACCTTC.

This chain joins TRBV7-6 and TRBJ2-3, with TRBD2 identical over 10 bases. Germline CDR1 reads SGHVS; CDR2 reads FNYEAQ. This CDR3 spans 17 amino acids. Trimming cost V 1 base and J 5 bases; bases outside gene matches: 9. CDR3 protein: CASSLGTSGESGDTQYF. DNA for the CDR3: TGTGCCAGCAGCTTAGGAACTAGCGGGGAGAGTGGAGATACGCAGTATTTT.

The rearrangement uses TRBV11-2 and TRBJ2-7, with TRBD2 identical over 8 bases. Germline V gene sequence: CDR1 SGHAT, CDR2 FQNNGV. This CDR3 spans 16 amino acids. The V gene end was trimmed by 1 base and the J gene end by 3 bases; junction bases not matched to a gene: 8. CDR3 in amino acids: CASSLVRGGTLYEQYF. The CDR3 DNA reads as TGTGCCAGCAGCTTAGTTCGCGGGGGGACCCTCTACGAGCAGTACTTC.

The rearrangement links TRBV19 to TRBJ1-6, with 7 positions matching TRBD1. This CDR3 has 14 amino acids. Germline CDR1 and CDR2: LNHDA and SQIVND (reference sequence). V dropped 2 bases and J dropped 8; count of bases not matched to a gene: 3. Written as DNA, the CDR3 is TGTGCCAGTAGTATAAATGACAGGGATTCACCCCTCCACTTT. Translating gives CASSINDRDSPLHF.

The chain uses TRBV9 and TRBJ2-7; D is tentatively TRBD1 or TRBD2 (6 bases each). This CDR3 spans 15 amino acids. CDR1 is SGDLS, CDR2 YYNGEE, per germline. Trimming removed 0 bases from V and 5 bases from J, with 15 bases in between. The CDR3 nucleotides read TGTGCCAGCAGCGTAGGCGGAGGGGGTCCCGACGAGCAGTACTTC. Protein: CASSVGGGGPDEQYF.

The V gene is TRBV10-1, the J gene TRBJ2-1, with D perhaps TRBD1 or TRBD2 (5 bases each). The CDR3 sequence is 13 residues long. V gave up 4 bases and J gave up 7 bases, with 11 bases separating them. CDR1 and CDR2 from the germline V gene are WNHNN and SYGVQD (reference sequence). CDR3 DNA sequence: TGCGCCAGCAGTGGGGGGAACTTTAATGAGCAGTTCTTC. It encodes CASSGGNFNEQFF.

For the CDR3, the DNA is TGTGCCAGCAGCTTACGTTGGGGTGGAAACACCATATATTTT. Its translation: CASSLRWGGNTIYF. This chain uses TRBV7-2 with TRBJ1-3, with no clear D. From germline, CDR1 is SGHTA and CDR2 FQGNSA. This CDR3 is 14 amino acids long. V was pared by 2 bases and J by 3 bases, with 8 bases between.

This chain uses TRBV19 with TRBJ1-6; no clear D. The V gene lost 0 bases and the J gene lost 8 bases, with 8 bases spanning the gap. The CDR3 sequence is 14 residues long. The germline CDR1 and CDR2 sequences are LNHDA and SQIVND (reference sequence). The CDR3, as DNA: TGTGCCAGTAGTATAGACGACCGTGATTCACCCCTCCACTTT. It translates to CASSIDDRDSPLHF. Full variable domain (rest looked up from reference TRBV19 and TRBJ1-6): DGGITQSPKYLFRKEGQNVTLSCEQNLNHDAMYWYRQDPGQGLRLIYYSQIVNDFQKGDIAEGYSVSREKKESFPLTVTSAQKNPTAFYLCASSIDDRDSPLHFGNGTRLTVT.

This chain connects TRBV6-6 to TRBJ2-1; a weak D match, TRBD1 (5 bases). This CDR3 comprises 13 residues. The germline V gene has CDR1 MNHNY and CDR2 SVGAGI (reference sequence). The V and J ends lost 6 bases and 3 bases respectively, with 9 bases between them. This CDR3 reads CASSPDIYNEQFF. The CDR3 coding sequence is TGTGCCAGCAGCCCGGACATCTACAATGAGCAGTTCTTC.

This clone is a singleton in its sample. The J gene is TRBJ2-3, the V gene TRBV5-6, with 11 bases identical to TRBD2. This CDR3 is 17 amino acids long. Germline-derived CDR1 and CDR2 are SGHDT and YYEEEE. Unmatched junction bases numbered 7, after V lost 4 bases and J lost 0 bases. The CDR3 DNA follows: TGTGCCAGCAGCCCCCCGACTAGCGGGGAAAGCACAGATACGCAGTATTTT. It codes for CASSPPTSGESTDTQYF.

The chain combines TRBV10-3 with TRBJ2-7; 11 bases line up with TRBD1. Germline CDR1 ENHRY, CDR2 SYGVKD. This CDR3 comprises 17 residues. V was pared by 5 bases and J by 2 bases, with 11 bases of the junction left unmatched. The CDR3 sequence is CAISLLSPGQGAYEQYF. CDR3 nucleotide sequence: TGTGCCATCAGTCTACTATCTCCGGGACAGGGGGCCTACGAGCAGTACTTC.

The CDR3 protein is CASSLYPDNEQFF. DNA for the CDR3: TGTGCCAGCAGTTTATATCCGGACAATGAGCAGTTCTTC. The chain is built from TRBV28 and TRBJ2-1; D is unclear. The germline CDR1 and CDR2 sequences are MDHEN and SYDVKM. The CDR3 length is 13 residues. The germline V and J ends were trimmed by 1 base and 5 bases, with 6 bases remaining between them.

V usage is TRBV5-4 and J usage is TRBJ2-3; D gene ambiguous. Trimming left V 0 bases short and J 1 base short, with 12 bases between. CDR1 is SGHNT, CDR2 YYREEE, per germline (reference sequence). The CDR3 runs 16 residues. CDR3 protein: CASSLGFSFGTDTQYF. The DNA of the CDR3 is TGTGCCAGCAGCTTGGGCTTTAGCTTCGGCACAGATACGCAGTATTTT.

This clone showed up just a few times. The chain couples TRBV7-9 to TRBJ2-5; D gene ambiguous. Deletions cut 2 bases from V and 5 bases from J, with 3 bases between. Germline-derived CDR1 and CDR2 are SEHNR and FQNEAQ (reference sequence). CDR3 length: 11 amino acids. CDR3 region: CASSLSETQYF. CDR3 sequence (DNA): TGTGCCAGCAGCTTATCGGAGACCCAGTACTTC.

The chain links TRBV5-5 to TRBJ2-7; D tentatively fits TRBD1 or TRBD2 (5 bases each). V was clipped by 4 bases and J by 2 bases, with 16 bases between them. This CDR3 contains 15 residues. Germline-derived CDR1 and CDR2 are SGHKS and YYEKEE (reference sequence). CDR3 loop: CASSLTGTPTYEQYF. In nucleotides, the CDR3 is TGTGCCAGCAGCCTTACCGGGACGCCGACCTACGAGCAGTACTTC.

The chain links TRBV5-6 to TRBJ2-7; D ambiguous. This CDR3 comprises 13 residues. V was pared by 1 base and J by 6 bases, with 11 bases between. Germline-derived CDR1 and CDR2 are SGHDT and YYEEEE. The CDR3 region is CASSLTARSEQYF. CDR3 nucleotide sequence: TGTGCCAGCAGCTTGACGGCTCGAAGCGAGCAGTACTTC.